This entry concerns a single TCR beta chain. The source of the sample is a study of siplizumab effects on memory and regulatory T cells. Clones were sequenced by immunoSEQ multiplex PCR, and TCRdb holds only the in-frame ones, with some missing. The table shows about 69,000 clones, with over 75% occurring only once. V shed 4 bases and J shed 5 bases, with 7 bases lying between them. The CDR3 totals 11 residues. Germline V CDR1 and CDR2: SGHRS, YFSETQ. The sequenced material came from Tregs sorted from blood. The chain links TRBV5-1 to TRBJ2-7; D gene ambiguous. This TCR was sampled from a human donor in good health. This CDR3 reads CASSGYDEQYF. CDR3 DNA: TGCGCCAGCAGCGGCTACGACGAGCAGTACTTC.